This note documents a single TCR beta chain sequence. The sample comes from a study of PD-L1 blockade in urothelial cancer. Whole-study context: Atezolizumab 1,200 mg was given intravenously every 3 weeks, starting 2014. Each participant's history included 0 to 3 prior chemotherapy regimens. T cells were recovered from blood samples at a median of roughly 130,000. Investigators checked blood 3 weeks (second dose) and 6 weeks after treatment start.

Using immunoSEQ multiplex PCR, the repertoire was profiled, and TCRdb retains in-frame clones only, with some absent. Of some 120,000 clones in the sample, approximately 84% are singletons; the top ten hold 3.2%. After removal of 7 bases from V and 5 bases from J, the junction contained 8 bases not matched to a gene. The CDR3 runs 14 residues. Per the germline V gene, CDR1 is SNHLY and CDR2 is FYNNEI. Time point of the sample: pretreatment peripheral blood. The sample consisted of PBMCs, taken around atezolizumab (anti-PD-L1) treatment. The receptor was isolated from a man aged 50-59 years with urothelial cancer. This chain connects TRBV2 to TRBJ2-4, with 7 bases identical to TRBD2. This chain's CDR3 is CASNRAGIENIQYF. DNA for the CDR3: TGTGCCAGCAACCGAGCGGGAATAGAAAACATTCAGTACTTC.